The present TCR beta chain was sequenced within a study of regulatory T cells in long-lasting Graves disease. Study findings and constraints: Persistent disease preferred TRBV28, TRBJ1-2 and TRBJ2-5; new disease, TRBV20-1 and TRBJ2-1. The study examined only peripheral blood, not thyroid tissue.

Time point specified: persistent/refractory GD, antithyroid drugs over 5 years with positive TRAb. The TCR library was made from RNA extracted from PBMCs. Per the germline V gene, CDR1 is SGHTA and CDR2 is FQGTGA. V shed 0 bases, J shed 4 bases, and the junction held 2 bases outside the gene matches. This CDR3 spans 15 amino acids. This clonotype was seen a few times. Its matching antigen is unknown. Building the TCR beta libraries relied on iRepertoire HTBI primers, and CDR3 regions underwent Arm-PCR. TCRdb recomputed calls from the multiplex PCR reads with MiXCR, one row per CDR3 protein. The sample includes about 660,000 distinct CDR3 sequences, around 30% seen only once; the top ten take under 55%.

The chain couples TRBV7-3 to TRBJ1-4, with 7 nucleotides matching TRBD1. The specimen comprised peripheral blood mononuclear cells (PBMCs), sampled when the disease was refractory, from a patient treated with antithyroid drugs. The clonotype comes from a female donor with Graves disease. CDR3 nucleotide sequence: TGTGCCAGCAGCTTAACGGGACAGCTTAATGAAAAACTGTTTTTT. Its protein product is CASSLTGQLNEKLFF.